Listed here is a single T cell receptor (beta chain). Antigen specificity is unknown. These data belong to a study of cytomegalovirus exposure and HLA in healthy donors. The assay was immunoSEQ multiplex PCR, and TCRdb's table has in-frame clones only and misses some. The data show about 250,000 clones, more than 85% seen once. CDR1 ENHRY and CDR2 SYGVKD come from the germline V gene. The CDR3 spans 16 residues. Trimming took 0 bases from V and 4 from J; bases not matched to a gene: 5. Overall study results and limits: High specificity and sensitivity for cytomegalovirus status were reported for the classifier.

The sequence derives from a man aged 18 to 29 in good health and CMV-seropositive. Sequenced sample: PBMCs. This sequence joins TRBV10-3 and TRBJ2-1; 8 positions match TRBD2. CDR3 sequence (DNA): TGTGCCATCAGTGAGTCGGGTCGGGAGGGGTACAATGAGCAGTTCTTC. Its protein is CAISESGREGYNEQFF.